The 6 T cell receptor beta chains in this list originate from one sample, sequenced in a study of vaccination effects on CD4 cells after COVID-19. Their antigen targets remain unknown. Expansion with viral peptide pools was applied to antigen-specific CD4+ T cells by the ViraFEST assay prior to sequencing. Following culture for nine to ten days, CD4+ T cells were isolated. The participants, recipients of two vaccine doses, got either BNT162b2 or mRNA-1273. Using immunoSEQ multiplex PCR, the repertoire was profiled, and TCRdb retains in-frame clones only, with some absent. This sample has 20,000 to 30,000 clones, with 69% found just once. Sequences were derived from CD4+ T cells from PBMCs cultured with SARS-CoV-2 spike peptides, sampled after COVID-19 vaccination. These receptors all come from a human donor who received a COVID-19 vaccine.

This chain connects TRBV18 to TRBJ1-1; possibly TRBD1 for D (5 bases). Deletions cut 0 bases from V and 4 bases from J, with 12 bases between. There are 15 residues in the CDR3. CDR1 and CDR2 from the germline V gene are KGHSH and LQKENI. CDR3 sequence reads: CASSPPDWGGTEAFF. Here the CDR3 DNA reads TGTGCCAGCTCACCACCGGATTGGGGCGGCACTGAAGCTTTCTTT.

The V and J genes are TRBV12-3 or TRBV12-4 and TRBJ2-3; no reliable D call. This CDR3 contains 12 residues. The germline V and J ends were trimmed by 5 bases and 3 bases, with 6 bases remaining between them. The CDR3 here is CASSLGTDTQYF. The CDR3 nucleotides are TGTGCCAGCAGTCTAGGGACAGATACGCAGTATTTT.

The chain is built from TRBV10-2 and TRBJ2-3, with a weak D call TRBD2 (6 bases). Germline CDR1 and CDR2: WSHSY and SAAADI. Trimming shortened V by 8 bases and J by 4 bases, and 16 bases separated the two germline ends. This CDR3 is built from 14 residues. The CDR3 DNA is TGCGCCAGCGCCCGCGGGAAGCTGTCAGATACGCAGTATTTT. It yields the protein CASARGKLSDTQYF.

This clone was counted between two and nine times. The gene calls are TRBV19 and TRBJ1-5; perhaps TRBD1 as D (5 bases). Germline-derived CDR1 and CDR2 are LNHDA and SQIVND (reference sequence). The germline V and J ends were trimmed by 6 bases and 8 bases, with 14 bases remaining between them. This CDR3 contains 13 residues. CDR3 amino acids: CASRGVRGEPQHF. As DNA, the CDR3 is TGTGCCAGTAGGGGGGTGAGGGGAGAGCCCCAGCATTTT. Drawing the rest from reference TRBV19 and TRBJ1-5, the complete variable domain is DGGITQSPKYLFRKEGQNVTLSCEQNLNHDAMYWYRQDPGQGLRLIYYSQIVNDFQKGDIAEGYSVSREKKESFPLTVTSAQKNPTAFYLCASRGVRGEPQHFGDGTRLSIL.

Within the sample, this clone is medium-sized. The chain links TRBV5-1 to TRBJ2-5, with 11 bases matching TRBD2. The V gene end was trimmed by 6 bases and the J gene end by 1 base; junction bases not matched to a gene: 5. Germline CDR1 is SGHRS and CDR2 is YFSETQ. This CDR3 spans 15 amino acids. DNA of the CDR3: TGCGCCAGCACCCCGACTAGCGGGGTCCAAGAGACCCAGTACTTC. Amino acids: CASTPTSGVQETQYF.

The chain uses TRBV6-2 or TRBV6-3 and TRBJ1-6; D not resolved. The CDR3 consists of 14 residues. The V end lost 5 bases, the J end lost 3 bases, and 8 bases lay between the germline ends. Germline V lookup: CDR1 MNHEY, CDR2 SVGEGT. The DNA for the CDR3 is TGTGCCAGCAGTACGAGGGACTATAATTCACCCCTCCACTTT. Translated, it gives CASSTRDYNSPLHF.